The rows below give T cell receptor beta chains drawn from one sample of a study of post-analysis software for immune sequencing data. Using its own MiXCR run on the PCR reads, TCRdb lists one record per CDR3 protein. The sample includes hundreds of thousands of distinct CDR3 sequences, about 40% of them seen just once. The sequenced material came from blood. These TCRs come from a girl aged 5 to 17 with multiple sclerosis. CDR3s include the opening cysteine and the closing phenylalanine or tryptophan. A D gene is named only where the DNA matches it firmly. Clone size is given for some rows only: seen once, a few or many times, or a class if the clone is expanded.

>TRBV12-3/TRBV12-4|once|TRBJ2-5|TRBD2
TGTGCCAGCAGCCCCAGCGGGAGCCGGGGAGAGACCCAGTACTTC
CASSPSGSRGETQYF
>TRBV12-3/TRBV12-4|few|TRBJ2-1|TRBD2
TGTGCCAGCAGTGGGGTTTGGAGCGGGAGGGGCTACAATGAGCAGTTCTTC
CASSGVWSGRGYNEQFF
>TRBV12-3/TRBV12-4|.|TRBJ1-5|TRBD1
TGTGCCAGCAGTTTAGGGACAGGGGGTCAGCAGCCCCAGCATTTT
CASSLGTGGQQPQHF
>TRBV29-1|.|TRBJ1-1|.
TGCAGCGTTGACCCGCTCGGCGGCAGCACGACTGAAGCTTTCTTT
CSVDPLGGSTTEAFF
>TRBV29-1|.|TRBJ1-2|TRBD1
TGCAGCATTTGGGGGGAGACAGGGTCCGATGGCTACACCTTC
CSIWGETGSDGYTF
>TRBV5-1|.|TRBJ2-7|TRBD2
TGCGCCAGCACCCCGGGACTAGCGGGAGTCTACGAGCAGTACTTC
CASTPGLAGVYEQYF
>TRBV5-1|.|TRBJ2-6|.
TGCGCCAGCAGCTCCGGGGATTCCTCTGGGGCCAACGTCCTGACTTTC
CASSSGDSSGANVLTF
>TRBV29-1|few|TRBJ1-2|TRBD1
TGCAGCGTAGCGCAGGGGGCGCCGGACTATGGCTACACCTTC
CSVAQGAPDYGYTF
>TRBV6-5|.|TRBJ2-3|.
TGTGCCAGCGGTGGTTCTAGCACAGATACGCAGTATTTT
CASGGSSTDTQYF
>TRBV12-3/TRBV12-4|.|TRBJ2-4|.
TGTGCCAGCAGTGACGCCAACGCCCGGGCTAAGGAGTTC
CASSDANARAKEF
>TRBV12-3/TRBV12-4|few|TRBJ2-5|.
TGTGCCAGCAGTTTAGCGGCTAGCTGGGGAGAGACCCAGTACTTC
CASSLAASWGETQYF
>TRBV12-3/TRBV12-4|.|TRBJ1-2|.
TGTGCCAGCAGTTGGGGGGACGGCAGCTATGGCTACACCTTC
CASSWGDGSYGYTF
>TRBV6-6|.|TRBJ1-1|.
TGTGCCAGCAGTGAGGGGCCCTTGAACACTGAAGCTTTCTTT
CASSEGPLNTEAFF
>TRBV5-6|.|TRBJ2-7|.
TGTGCCAGCAGCTTGGGATCGGAACCCTACTACGAGCAGTACTTC
CASSLGSEPYYEQYF
>TRBV20-1|.|TRBJ1-2|.
TGCAGTGCTAGAGTTAGCTGGGGCAGGGGTGGTGGCTACACCTTC
CSARVSWGRGGGYTF
>TRBV3-1|.|TRBJ2-5|TRBD2
TGTGCCAGCAGCCCGGCGGCTAGCGGGAGGGCAGGAGAGCAGTACTTC
CASSPAASGRAGEQYF
>TRBV29-1|few|TRBJ1-2|.
TGCAGCGTTGCCGGGGCGGTTCGCCCTCCGGGGAATGGCTACACCTTC
CSVAGAVRPPGNGYTF
>TRBV5-1|few|TRBJ2-1|TRBD1
TGCGCCAGCAGAGCGATAGGGGGCACCTACAATGAGCAGTTCTTC
CASRAIGGTYNEQFF
>TRBV11-2|.|TRBJ2-1|.
TGTGCCAGCAGCTTAGGGCCCTTTAAAGAGCAGTTCTTC
CASSLGPFKEQFF
>TRBV27|.|TRBJ1-2|TRBD1
TGTGCCAGCAGTTTAAAGGGGGCCCCTAACTATGGCTACACCTTC
CASSLKGAPNYGYTF
>TRBV4-1|.|TRBJ1-1|.
TGCGCCAGCAGCCAGTCGGGACCCCAGAACACTGAAGCTTTCTTT
CASSQSGPQNTEAFF
>TRBV6-5|.|TRBJ2-7|TRBD1
TGTGCCAGCAGTTTTCTAAGGGGGCGCCTTACCTACGAGCAGTACTTC
CASSFLRGRLTYEQYF
>TRBV6-6|few|TRBJ2-4|.
TGTGCCAGCAGTTACCGGGACAGACTAGACATTCAGTACTTC
CASSYRDRLDIQYF
>TRBV5-5|.|TRBJ2-1|TRBD1
TGTGCCAGCAGCGGGTGGGTAGGGGACAGGGGACGCAGCTCCTACAATGAGCAGTTCTTC
CASSGWVGDRGRSSYNEQFF
>TRBV29-1|.|TRBJ2-3|TRBD1
TGCAGCGCGGGACAGGGGAAAGATACGCAGTATTTT
CSAGQGKDTQYF
>TRBV20-1|few|TRBJ1-2|TRBD1
TGCAGTGCCACGGGACAGGGGGAATATGGCTACACCTTC
CSATGQGEYGYTF
>TRBV29-1|.|TRBJ2-1|.
TGCAGCGTTGAGCATCGGACAGACTACAATGAGCAGTTCTTC
CSVEHRTDYNEQFF
>TRBV28|.|TRBJ2-1|.
TGTGCCAGCAGTTTAACCAAACCTGCCTACAATGAGCAGTTCTTC
CASSLTKPAYNEQFF
>TRBV29-1|.|TRBJ2-6|.
TGCAGCGTCGTTGGCCTGGGACCTGGGGCCAACGTCCTGACTTTC
CSVVGLGPGANVLTF
>TRBV15|.|TRBJ2-1|.
TGTGCCACCAGTCCCACTGGACTTATCTACAATGAGCAGTTCTTC
CATSPTGLIYNEQFF
>TRBV6-6|.|TRBJ2-1|.
TGTGCCAGCGAACGTGCCAATGAGCAGTTCTTC
CASERANEQFF
>TRBV5-1|.|TRBJ2-7|.
TGCGCCAGCAGCTTGGCCCCGGGACTGCAATACGAGCAGTACTTC
CASSLAPGLQYEQYF